This passage covers 8 T cell receptor beta chains from one sample sequenced in a study of blood T cell repertoires in COVID-19. Sequencing used immunoSEQ multiplex PCR; TCRdb keeps in-frame clones, though not all of them. This sample has over 150,000 clones, with 75% to 90% found just once. Sequencing was done on a sample of peripheral blood. These receptors all stem from a woman older than 75 with active or convalescent COVID-19.

The V and J genes are TRBV9 and TRBJ1-2, with 8 bases that match TRBD1. This CDR3 comprises 14 residues. From germline, CDR1 is SGDLS and CDR2 YYNGEE. J lost 6 bases, V lost 2 bases, and 6 bases had no gene match. The CDR3 is CASSVAGGRHGYTF. The DNA of the CDR3 is TGTGCCAGCAGCGTGGCAGGGGGCCGCCATGGCTACACCTTC.

CDR3 protein: CASSTLPGGWRRGTDTQYF. As DNA, the CDR3 is TGTGCCAGCAGTACTCTACCGGGAGGTTGGCGCCGGGGCACAGATACGCAGTATTTT. This chain uses TRBV6-2 or TRBV6-3 with TRBJ2-3, with 7 bases aligning to TRBD2. Germline values: CDR1 MNHEY, CDR2 SVGEGT. Trimming at V came to 5 bases and at J to 1 base, leaving 18 bases not matched to a gene. This CDR3 spans 19 amino acids.

The CDR3 loop reads CASSLQGEGHQPQHF. CDR3 nucleotide sequence: TGCGCCAGCAGCTTACAGGGTGAGGGCCATCAGCCCCAGCATTTT. V and J are TRBV5-1 and TRBJ1-5; D perhaps matches TRBD1 (6 bases). V was clipped by 2 bases and J by 5 bases, with 14 bases between them. From germline, CDR1 is SGHRS and CDR2 YFSETQ. The CDR3 loop spans 15 amino acids.

The rearrangement links TRBV7-2 to TRBJ1-5; 11 bases match TRBD1. CDR3 length equals 17 residues. The V and J ends lost 3 bases and 4 bases, in that order; junction bases with no gene match: 8. Germline loops: CDR1 SGHTA, CDR2 FQGNSA. CDR3 nucleotide sequence: TGTGCCAGCAGCTTTGGACAGGGGGCCTCCTCAAATCAGCCCCAGCATTTT. This gives the protein CASSFGQGASSNQPQHF.

The V and J genes are TRBV9 and TRBJ1-1; possible D gene TRBD1, 5 bases. CDR1 and CDR2 (germline): SGDLS, YYNGEE. This CDR3 is built from 14 residues. Trimming left V 0 bases short and J 8 bases short, with 14 bases between. In DNA, the CDR3 is TGTGCCAGCAGCGTAGCGGAGAACAGGCCGGAAGCTTTCTTT. Its translation is CASSVAENRPEAFF.

The V and J genes are TRBV5-4 and TRBJ2-3; TRBD2 aligns across 14 bases. J lost 6 bases, V lost 3 bases, and 12 bases had no gene match. CDR1 and CDR2 from the germline V gene are SGHNT and YYREEE (reference sequence). The CDR3 runs 18 residues. CDR3 sequence reads: CASSSLTSGGAAGDTQYF. The CDR3 DNA reads as TGTGCCAGCAGCTCCCTGACTAGCGGGGGGGCCGCCGGGGATACGCAGTATTTT.

This rearrangement joins TRBV7-3 to TRBJ2-1, with D perhaps matching TRBD1 (6 bases). Trimming removed 5 bases at V and 2 bases at J, with 10 bases between. This CDR3 has 14 amino acids. The germline V gene encodes CDR1 SGHTA and CDR2 FQGTGA. In nucleotides, the CDR3 is TGTGCCAGCAGCCTACAGGGTCCCTACAATGAGCAGTTCTTC. This codes for CASSLQGPYNEQFF.

V is TRBV5-4 and J is TRBJ2-1; 12 bases align to TRBD2. V shed 4 bases, J shed 9 bases, and the junction held 17 bases outside the gene matches. Germline V lookup: CDR1 SGHNT, CDR2 YYREEE (reference sequence). The CDR3 contains 18 residues. The CDR3 spells CASSHLQGLAGGRGEQFF. The CDR3 DNA follows: TGTGCCAGCAGCCACCTACAGGGCCTAGCGGGGGGGCGCGGTGAGCAGTTCTTC.